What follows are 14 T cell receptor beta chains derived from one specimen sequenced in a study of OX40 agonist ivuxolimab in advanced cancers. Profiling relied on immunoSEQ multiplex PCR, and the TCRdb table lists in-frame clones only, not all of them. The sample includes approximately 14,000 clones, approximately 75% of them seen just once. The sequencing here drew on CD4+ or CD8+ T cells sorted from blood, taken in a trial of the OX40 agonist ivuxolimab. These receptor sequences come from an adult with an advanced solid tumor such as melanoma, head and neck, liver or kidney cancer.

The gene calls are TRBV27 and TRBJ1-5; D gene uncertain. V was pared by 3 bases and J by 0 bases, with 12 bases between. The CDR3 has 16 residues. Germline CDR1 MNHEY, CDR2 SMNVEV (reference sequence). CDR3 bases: TGTGCCAGCAGTTTGGGGTCGGGTTATAGCAATCAGCCCCAGCATTTT. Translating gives CASSLGSGYSNQPQHF.

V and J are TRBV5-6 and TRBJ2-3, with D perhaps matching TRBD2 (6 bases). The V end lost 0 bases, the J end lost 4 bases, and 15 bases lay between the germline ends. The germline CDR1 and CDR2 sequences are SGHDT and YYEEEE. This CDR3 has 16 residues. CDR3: CASSLASSGESDTQYF. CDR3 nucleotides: TGTGCCAGCAGCTTGGCCTCGTCGGGAGAGTCAGATACGCAGTATTTT.

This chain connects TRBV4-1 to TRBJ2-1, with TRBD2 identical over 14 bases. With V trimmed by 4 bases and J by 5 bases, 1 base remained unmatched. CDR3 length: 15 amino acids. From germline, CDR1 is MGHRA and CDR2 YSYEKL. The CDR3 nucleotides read TGCGCCAGCAGCCGACTAGCGGGAGGGAACAATGAGCAGTTCTTC. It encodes CASSRLAGGNNEQFF.

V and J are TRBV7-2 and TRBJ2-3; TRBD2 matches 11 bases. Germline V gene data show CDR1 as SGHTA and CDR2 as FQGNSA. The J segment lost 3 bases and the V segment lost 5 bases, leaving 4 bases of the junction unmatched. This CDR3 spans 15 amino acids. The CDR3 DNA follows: TGTGCCAGCAGCGATGGGACTAGCGGTACAGATACGCAGTATTTT. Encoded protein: CASSDGTSGTDTQYF. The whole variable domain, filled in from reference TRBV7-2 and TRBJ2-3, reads GAGVSQSPSNKVTEKGKDVELRCDPISGHTALYWYRQSLGQGLEFLIYFQGNSAPDKSGLPSDRFSAERTGGSVSTLTIQRTQQEDSAVYLCASSDGTSGTDTQYFGPGTRLTVL.

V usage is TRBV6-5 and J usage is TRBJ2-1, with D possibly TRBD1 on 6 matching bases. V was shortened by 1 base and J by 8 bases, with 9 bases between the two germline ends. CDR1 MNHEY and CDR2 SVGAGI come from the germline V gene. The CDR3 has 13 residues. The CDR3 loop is CASSYLGADEQFF. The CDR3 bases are TGTGCCAGCAGTTACTTGGGGGCCGATGAGCAGTTCTTC.

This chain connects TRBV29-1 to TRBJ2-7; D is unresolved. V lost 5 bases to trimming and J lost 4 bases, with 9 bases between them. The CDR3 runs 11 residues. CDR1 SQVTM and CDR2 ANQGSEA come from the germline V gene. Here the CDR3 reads CSVLILYEQYF. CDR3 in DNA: TGCAGCGTTCTTATTCTTTACGAGCAGTACTTC.

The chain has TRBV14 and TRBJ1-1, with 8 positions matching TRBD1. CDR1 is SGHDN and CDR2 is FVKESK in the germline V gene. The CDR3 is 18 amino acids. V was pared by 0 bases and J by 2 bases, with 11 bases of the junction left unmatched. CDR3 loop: CASSQERRQGATNTEAFF. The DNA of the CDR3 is TGTGCCAGCAGCCAAGAACGTCGCCAGGGGGCTACTAACACTGAAGCTTTCTTT.

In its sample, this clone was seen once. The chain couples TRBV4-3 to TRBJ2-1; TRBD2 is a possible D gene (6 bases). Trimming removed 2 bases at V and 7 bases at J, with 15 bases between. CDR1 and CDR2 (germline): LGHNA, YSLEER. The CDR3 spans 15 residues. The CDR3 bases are TGCGCCAGCAGCCAATTGACGGGAGTTCCAAATGAGCAGTTCTTC. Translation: CASSQLTGVPNEQFF.

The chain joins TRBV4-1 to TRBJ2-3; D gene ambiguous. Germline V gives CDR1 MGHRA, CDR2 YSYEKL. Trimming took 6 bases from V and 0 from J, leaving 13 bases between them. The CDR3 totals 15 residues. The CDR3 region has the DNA TGCGCCAGCAGTGCAAGCGTTGCTAGCACAGATACGCAGTATTTT. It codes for CASSASVASTDTQYF.

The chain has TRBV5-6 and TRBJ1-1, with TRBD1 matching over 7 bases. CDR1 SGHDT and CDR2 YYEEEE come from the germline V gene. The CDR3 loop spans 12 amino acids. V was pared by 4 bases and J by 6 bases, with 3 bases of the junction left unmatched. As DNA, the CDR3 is TGTGCCAGCAGCCGGCAGGGGGCTGAAGCTTTCTTT. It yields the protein CASSRQGAEAFF.

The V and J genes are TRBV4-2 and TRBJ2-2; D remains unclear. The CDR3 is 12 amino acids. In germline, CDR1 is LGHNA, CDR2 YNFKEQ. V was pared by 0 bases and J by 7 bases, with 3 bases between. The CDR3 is CASSQDYGELFF. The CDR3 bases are TGTGCCAGCAGCCAAGATTACGGGGAGCTGTTTTTT.

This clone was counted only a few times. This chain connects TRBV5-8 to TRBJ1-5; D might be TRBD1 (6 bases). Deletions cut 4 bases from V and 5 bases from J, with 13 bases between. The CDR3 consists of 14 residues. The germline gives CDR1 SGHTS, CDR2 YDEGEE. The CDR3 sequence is CASSGYREDQPQHF. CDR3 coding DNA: TGTGCCAGCAGCGGATACAGGGAGGATCAGCCCCAGCATTTT.

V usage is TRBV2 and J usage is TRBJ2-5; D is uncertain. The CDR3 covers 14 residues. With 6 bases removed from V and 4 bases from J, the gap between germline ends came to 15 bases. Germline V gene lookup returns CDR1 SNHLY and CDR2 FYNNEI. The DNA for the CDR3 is TGTGCCAGCAGCCCTCGGGCCAGGCTAGAGACCCAGTACTTC. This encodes CASSPRARLETQYF.

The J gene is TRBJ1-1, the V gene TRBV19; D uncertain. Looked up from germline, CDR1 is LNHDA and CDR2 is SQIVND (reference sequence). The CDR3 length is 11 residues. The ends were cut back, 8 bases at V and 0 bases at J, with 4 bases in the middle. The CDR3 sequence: CASLLNTEAFF. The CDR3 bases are TGTGCCAGTCTTCTGAACACTGAAGCTTTCTTT.